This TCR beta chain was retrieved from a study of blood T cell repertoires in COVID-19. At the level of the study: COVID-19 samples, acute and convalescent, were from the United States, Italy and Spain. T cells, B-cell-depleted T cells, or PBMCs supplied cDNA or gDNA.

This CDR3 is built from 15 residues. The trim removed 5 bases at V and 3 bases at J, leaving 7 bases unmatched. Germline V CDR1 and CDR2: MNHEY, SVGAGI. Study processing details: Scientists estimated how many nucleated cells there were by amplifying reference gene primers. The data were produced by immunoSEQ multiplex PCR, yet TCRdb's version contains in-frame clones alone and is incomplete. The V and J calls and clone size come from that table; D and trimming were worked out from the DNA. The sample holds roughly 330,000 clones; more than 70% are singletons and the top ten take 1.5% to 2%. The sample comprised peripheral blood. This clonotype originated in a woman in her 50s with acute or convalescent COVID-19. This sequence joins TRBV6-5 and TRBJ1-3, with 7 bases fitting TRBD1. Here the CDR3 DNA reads TGTGCCAGCAGTCCTCGACAGGGCGGTGGAAACACCATATATTTT. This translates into CASSPRQGGGNTIYF.